This TCR beta chain was observed in a study of CD8+ T cells in alopecia areata. Study-level background: In an open-label trial, patients got 5 to 10 mg tofacitinib twice daily. Dosing spanned 6 to 18 months on tofacitinib, then 6 months off drug.

General study results and limits: In scalp and blood, many expanded lesional clones persisted during tofacitinib.

Extraction and reverse transcription of RNA yielded cDNA as the sequencing template. Sequencing used immunoSEQ multiplex PCR; TCRdb keeps in-frame clones, though not all of them. Here the sample spans 90,000 to 150,000 clones, 58% being singletons. Treatment: oral pan-JAK inhibitor, 5-10 mg twice daily. Isolation of CD4+ and CD8+ T cells from PBMCs was achieved by sorting. There are a few counts of this clone. Antigen unknown. Per germline, CDR1 GTSNPN and CDR2 SVGIG (reference sequence). Between the trimmed V and J ends, which lost 8 bases and 5 bases, there was a span of 12 bases. The CDR3 is 11 residues long.

The clonotype was recovered from a human donor with alopecia areata. The sample was CD8+ T cells sorted from blood, taken at week 4, from a patient treated with tofacitinib. The chain is built from TRBV30 and TRBJ1-2; D is ambiguous. The CDR3, as DNA: TGTGCCGCTGGGTCCTCGTATGGCTACACCTTC. Translating gives CAAGSSYGYTF.